The 16 T cell receptor beta chains reported below all come from one sample, sequenced in a study of blood T cell repertoires in COVID-19. Sequencing was performed with immunoSEQ multiplex PCR; in TCRdb, only in-frame clones are kept and a portion is missing. The profile covers 390,000 or so clones, with roughly nine tenths appearing a single time and 1% taken by the ten largest. The material sequenced was PBMCs or T cells enriched from blood (not recorded which). These receptors were obtained from a man aged 18 to 35 who had recovered from COVID-19.

The sample holds a few counts of this clone. This chain connects TRBV7-2 to TRBJ2-3, with D perhaps TRBD2 (6 bases). The V gene lost 6 bases and the J gene lost 2 bases, with 15 bases spanning the gap. The CDR3 loop spans 15 amino acids. Germline V lookup: CDR1 SGHTA, CDR2 FQGNSA. CDR3 sequence: CASSTDYLNTDTQYF. For the CDR3, the DNA is TGTGCCAGCAGTACGGACTACCTGAACACAGATACGCAGTATTTT. Variable domain in full (rest from reference TRBV7-2 and TRBJ2-3): GAGVSQSPSNKVTEKGKDVELRCDPISGHTALYWYRQSLGQGLEFLIYFQGNSAPDKSGLPSDRFSAERTGGSVSTLTIQRTQQEDSAVYLCASSTDYLNTDTQYFGPGTRLTVL.

The chain employs TRBV9 and TRBJ2-3; 8 bases agree with TRBD2. Trimming cost V 1 base and J 3 bases; bases outside gene matches: 4. This CDR3 is built from 15 residues. Germline-derived CDR1 and CDR2 are SGDLS and YYNGEE. CDR3 residues: CASSVRGLETDTQYF. CDR3 coding DNA: TGTGCCAGCAGCGTACGGGGACTAGAGACAGATACGCAGTATTTT.

This chain links TRBV13 with TRBJ2-2; weak D call: TRBD1 (5 bases). The length of the CDR3 is 15 residues. The germline CDR1 and CDR2 sequences are PRHDT and FYEKMQ (reference sequence). The V end lost 3 bases, the J end lost 1 base, and 9 bases lay between the germline ends. CDR3 nucleotide sequence: TGTGCCAGCAGCTTCCTCGGACAGAACACCGGGGAGCTGTTTTTT. It specifies CASSFLGQNTGELFF.

The J gene is TRBJ1-1, the V gene TRBV7-9; D is unclear. In germline, CDR1 is SEHNR, CDR2 FQNEAQ (reference sequence). The CDR3 is made up of 16 amino acids. The V end lost 5 bases, the J end lost 0 bases, and 16 bases lay between the germline ends. The CDR3 nucleotides read TGTGCCAGCAGCCCACCGGGAGGGAATTTGAACACTGAAGCTTTCTTT. This codes for CASSPPGGNLNTEAFF. The full variable domain, in which reference TRBV7-9 and TRBJ1-1 provide the parts outside the CDR3, is DTGVSQNPRHKITKRGQNVTFRCDPISEHNRLYWYRQTLGQGPEFLTYFQNEAQLEKSRLLSDRFSAERPKGSFSTLEIQRTEQGDSAMYLCASSPPGGNLNTEAFFGQGTRLTVV.

This clone was recorded a few times. The V and J genes are TRBV7-9 and TRBJ2-7; 7 bases line up with TRBD2. CDR3 length: 13 amino acids. V lost 1 base to trimming and J lost 5 bases; unmatched junction nucleotides: 2. Germline lookup yields CDR1 SEHNR and CDR2 FQNEAQ (reference sequence). The CDR3 DNA reads TGTGCCAGCAGCTTAGTCGGGGGGAACGAGCAGTACTTC. Its protein product is CASSLVGGNEQYF.

The rearrangement uses TRBV27 and TRBJ2-7; TRBD1 matches 7 bases. Germline-derived CDR1 and CDR2 are MNHEY and SMNVEV (reference sequence). The V segment lost 1 base and the J segment 5 bases; nucleotides outside the gene matches: 8. The CDR3 is 15 residues long. Here the CDR3 reads CASSLYQGVSNEQYF. As DNA, the CDR3 is TGTGCCAGCAGTTTATACCAGGGGGTGAGCAACGAGCAGTACTTC.

The J gene is TRBJ1-2, the V gene TRBV12-5; a possible D gene is TRBD1 (6 bases). Germline CDR1 LGHNT, CDR2 FRNRAP. V lost 3 bases, J lost 12 bases, and 17 bases lay in between. The CDR3 loop spans 13 amino acids. CDR3 residues: CASGLGTPEGNTF. The CDR3 DNA reads as TGTGCTAGTGGTTTAGGGACACCAGAGGGGAACACCTTC.

This rearrangement joins TRBV20-1 to TRBJ2-7; D is uncertain. V was pared by 3 bases and J by 0 bases, with 12 bases between. The length of the CDR3 is 14 residues. The germline V gene encodes CDR1 DFQATT and CDR2 SNEGSKA (reference sequence). Here the CDR3 reads CSASWQWSSYEQYF. CDR3 nucleotides: TGCAGTGCTAGTTGGCAGTGGAGCTCCTACGAGCAGTACTTC.

The chain uses TRBV27 and TRBJ2-7, with 8 positions matching TRBD2. Trimming removed 5 bases from V and 9 bases from J; junction bases left unmatched: 12. This CDR3 is 14 amino acids long. Per the germline V gene, CDR1 is MNHEY and CDR2 is SMNVEV (reference sequence). The CDR3 nucleotides read TGTGCCAGCAGTCCCCAGCGGGAGTTGATGGTGCAGTACTTC. It codes for CASSPQRELMVQYF.

V gene TRBV7-9 combines with J gene TRBJ2-7; D uncertain. Germline loops: CDR1 SEHNR, CDR2 FQNEAQ (reference sequence). The CDR3 is made up of 14 amino acids. Trimming cost V 3 bases and J 3 bases, with 12 bases left between them. CDR3 bases: TGTGCCAGCAGCTTCCCCTGGGCGAACTACGAGCAGTACTTC. Residues: CASSFPWANYEQYF.

The rearrangement joins TRBV13 to TRBJ2-7, with D unclear. The germline V gene has CDR1 PRHDT and CDR2 FYEKMQ (reference sequence). The CDR3 covers 13 residues. Deletions cut 0 bases from V and 4 bases from J, with 7 bases between. This CDR3 reads CASSLGRVYEQYF. For the CDR3, the DNA is TGTGCCAGCAGCTTAGGACGGGTTTACGAGCAGTACTTC.

This clone occurred once. The chain couples TRBV7-2 to TRBJ2-3; the match to TRBD1 covers 7 bases. CDR3 size: 15 residues. With V trimmed by 1 base and J by 7 bases, 8 bases remained unmatched. Germline-derived CDR1 and CDR2 are SGHTA and FQGNSA. The CDR3 DNA reads as TGTGCCAGCAGCTTAGAGACAGGGCGGTGGAATACGCAGTATTTT. It is translated as CASSLETGRWNTQYF.

The chain combines TRBV5-1 with TRBJ2-3; TRBD2 aligns across 10 bases. The V gene end was trimmed by 3 bases and the J gene end by 4 bases; junction bases not matched to a gene: 8. In germline, CDR1 is SGHRS, CDR2 YFSETQ. The CDR3 is made up of 16 amino acids. In DNA, the CDR3 is TGCGCCAGCAGCTCGTCACTAGCGGGGAGGGCAGATACGCAGTATTTT. Amino acids: CASSSSLAGRADTQYF.

The chain has TRBV18 and TRBJ2-3; 14 bases agree with TRBD2. Germline trimming cut 3 bases from V and 9 bases from J; bases unmatched to any gene: 8. CDR3 length equals 16 residues. The germline CDR1 and CDR2 sequences are KGHSH and LQKENI. The chain's CDR3 is CASSPTGTSGSSTQYF. In nucleotides, the CDR3 is TGTGCCAGCTCACCCACCGGGACTAGCGGGAGTAGCACGCAGTATTTT.

The chain is built from TRBV30 and TRBJ2-1; TRBD2 is a possible D gene (5 bases). CDR1 is GTSNPN, CDR2 SVGIG, per germline (reference sequence). The germline V and J ends were trimmed by 0 bases and 16 bases, with 22 bases remaining between them. This CDR3 is built from 14 residues. Here the CDR3 reads CAWSVGNIPGNYFF. The CDR3 DNA follows: TGTGCCTGGAGTGTAGGCAACATCCCCGGGAATTATTTCTTC.

The chain links TRBV7-9 to TRBJ2-1; TRBD2 agrees at 7 bases. There are 12 residues in the CDR3. Losses at the gene ends were 5 bases for V and 10 bases for J; bases not matched to a gene: 5. Germline V gene lookup returns CDR1 SEHNR and CDR2 FQNEAQ (reference sequence). CDR3: CASSPSGAEQFF. In nucleotides, the CDR3 is TGTGCCAGCAGCCCAAGCGGGGCGGAGCAGTTCTTC.